The TCR beta chain described here comes from a study of CD8 T cells in ankylosing spondylitis. General study results and limits: Clones tied to disease were said to be significantly enriched in matched ankylosing spondylitis synovial fluid. With a CD8+ phenotype, disease-linked clones were relatively rare in peripheral blood. Some of the motif variants had earlier been found in reactive arthritis patients' fluid and blood.

Only a few counts were recorded for this clonotype. Its antigen is currently unknown. Looked up from germline, CDR1 is SQVTM and CDR2 is ANQGSEA. J gave up 7 bases and V 3 bases, and 10 bases lay outside the gene matches. The CDR3 is made up of 15 amino acids. Making the TCR beta libraries involved quantitative 5'-RACE with molecular barcodes. TCRdb processed the 5' RACE reads anew with MiXCR; each CDR3 protein has one entry. The profile shows 150,000 to 200,000 distinct CDR3 sequences, over 10% of them singletons. The material sequenced was blood, either unsorted or a sorted T cell fraction (not recorded which). The source of this sequence is a female donor with ankylosing spondylitis or in good health (not recorded which). The V call is TRBV29-1, the J call TRBJ2-1, with 9 bases that match TRBD2. This CDR3 reads CSVESSSGTGNEQFF. The CDR3 DNA reads as TGCAGCGTTGAGTCTTCTAGCGGGACGGGAAATGAGCAGTTCTTC.